This TCR beta chain emerged from a study of response to subunit inactivated influenza vaccine. Regarding the study as a whole: T cells newly recruited by each seasonal influenza vaccination are few, the authors suggested.

The CDR3 contains 15 residues. V lost 4 bases to trimming and J lost 2 bases, with 15 bases between them. Germline assignment: CDR1 LNHDA and CDR2 SQIVND (reference sequence). MiXCR was run by TCRdb on the RT-PCR reads, yielding one entry per CDR3 protein. Of about 150,000 distinct CDR3 sequences listed, about 10% are singletons. This clonotype was seen a handful of times. What it binds is not known. The material sequenced was CD8+ T cells sorted from PBMCs, taken less than 25 months after vaccination. The chain couples TRBV19 to TRBJ2-7, with D possibly matching TRBD2 (5 bases). This receptor was obtained from a man aged 50-75 years who received an inactivated influenza vaccine. CDR3 bases: TGTGCCAGTAGTAAACGCAGAGGGCAAGCCTACGAGCAGTACTTC. Translation gives CASSKRRGQAYEQYF.